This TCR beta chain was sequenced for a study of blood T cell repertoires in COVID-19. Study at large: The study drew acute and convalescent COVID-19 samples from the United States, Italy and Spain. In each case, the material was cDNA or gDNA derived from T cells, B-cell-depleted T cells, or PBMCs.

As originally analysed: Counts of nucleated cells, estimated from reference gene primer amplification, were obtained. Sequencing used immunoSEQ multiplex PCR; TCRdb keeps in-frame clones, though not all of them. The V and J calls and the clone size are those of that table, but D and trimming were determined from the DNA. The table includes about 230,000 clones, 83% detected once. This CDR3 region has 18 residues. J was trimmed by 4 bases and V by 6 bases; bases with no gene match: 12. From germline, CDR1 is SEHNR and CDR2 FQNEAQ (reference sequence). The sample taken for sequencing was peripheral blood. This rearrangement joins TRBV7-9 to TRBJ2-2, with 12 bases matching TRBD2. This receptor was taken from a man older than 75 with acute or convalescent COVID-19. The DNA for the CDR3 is TGTGCCAGCAGGGGCCTAGCGGGGGGGCAAGAACCCACCGGGGAGCTGTTTTTT. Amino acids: CASRGLAGGQEPTGELFF.